One sample yielded the 32 T cell receptor beta chains listed below, sequenced in a study of cytomegalovirus exposure and HLA in healthy donors. Vbeta (60) and Jbeta (13) primers were used in the PCR. Data came from immunoSEQ multiplex PCR; TCRdb stores just in-frame clones and leaves some out. The top ten hold 1.3% of the sample, which has 90,000 to 130,000 clones, about three quarters seen once. The sequencing input was PBMCs. The receptors stem from a woman in her 30s in good health and CMV-seronegative.

The rearrangement uses TRBV29-1 and TRBJ2-5; 11 positions agree with TRBD1. CDR1 SQVTM and CDR2 ANQGSEA come from the germline V gene. V gave up 2 bases and J gave up 4 bases; unmatched junction bases: 6. This CDR3 comprises 15 residues. CDR3 residues: CSVEKGQGVRETQYF. DNA of the CDR3: TGCAGCGTTGAAAAGGGACAGGGGGTACGAGAGACCCAGTACTTC.

The J gene is TRBJ1-1, the V gene TRBV19, with 9 bases matching TRBD1. The CDR3 has 15 amino acids. The junction had 10 bases not matched to a gene; V was cut back by 7 bases and J by 4 bases. Germline V CDR1 and CDR2: LNHDA, SQIVND (reference sequence). The CDR3: CASTQTGQGSTEAFF. CDR3 coding DNA: TGTGCCAGTACCCAGACAGGACAGGGGAGCACTGAAGCTTTCTTT.

With respect to this clone: Germline and junction disagree at one end, which may indicate a read error. The V call is TRBV28, the J call TRBJ1-3; no clear D gene. Per germline, CDR1 MDHEN and CDR2 SYDVKM. The CDR3 is made up of 14 amino acids. The CDR3 region is CASRLLSRGNTIYF. The CDR3 nucleotides read TGTGCCAGCCGTTTATTGAGCAGGGGAAACACCATATATTTT.

J is TRBJ2-7 and V is TRBV5-8; TRBD2 matches at 10 bases. CDR3 length: 17 residues. V was clipped by 4 bases and J by 3 bases; unmatched bases: 13. Germline CDR1 SGHTS, CDR2 YDEGEE. CDR3: CASSPGVLAGVHYEQYF. The CDR3 DNA reads TGTGCCAGCAGCCCCGGGGTTCTAGCGGGAGTACACTACGAGCAGTACTTC.

DNA of the CDR3: TGTGCCAGCAGCGTAGACGGGAAGAACACTGAAGCTTTCTTT. Protein sequence: CASSVDGKNTEAFF. The V gene is TRBV9, the J gene TRBJ1-1; D uncertain. The germline V and J ends were trimmed by 0 bases and 1 base, with 7 bases remaining between them. The CDR3 spans 14 residues. Germline values: CDR1 SGDLS, CDR2 YYNGEE.

The chain joins TRBV29-1 to TRBJ1-2; perhaps TRBD1 as D (6 bases). Deletions cut 3 bases from V and 8 bases from J, with 16 bases between. The CDR3 contains 13 residues. Germline-derived CDR1 and CDR2 are SQVTM and ANQGSEA. CDR3 protein: CSVDHGGPRGYTF. In nucleotides, the CDR3 is TGCAGCGTTGATCACGGGGGGCCTCGGGGCTACACCTTC.

The genes are TRBV15 and TRBJ2-7, with 8 nucleotides matching TRBD2. Germline CDR1 is LNHNV and CDR2 is YYDKDF (reference sequence). The CDR3 runs 15 residues. V trimming: 1 base; J trimming: 2 bases; junction bases outside the gene matches: 4. The CDR3: CATSRGGGGTYEQYF. CDR3 nucleotide sequence: TGTGCCACCAGCAGAGGTGGCGGGGGGACCTACGAGCAGTACTTC. Based on the CDR3 plus reference TRBV15 and TRBJ2-7, the full variable domain is DAMVIQNPRYQVTQFGKPVTLSCSQTLNHNVMYWYQQKSSQAPKLLFHYYDKDFNNEADTPDNFQSRRPNTSFCFLDIRSPGLGDTAMYLCATSRGGGGTYEQYFGPGTRLTVT.

The chain has TRBV5-1 and TRBJ2-7; 9 bases align to TRBD1. Per germline, CDR1 SGHRS and CDR2 YFSETQ. The CDR3 is made up of 15 amino acids. The junction had 7 bases not matched to a gene; V was cut back by 3 bases and J by 3 bases. The CDR3 loop reads CASSSDGTGRYEQYF. CDR3 nucleotides: TGCGCCAGCAGCTCCGACGGGACAGGGCGCTACGAGCAGTACTTC.

The chain employs TRBV30 and TRBJ1-1; tentatively, D is TRBD1 (6 bases). Germline CDR1 and CDR2: GTSNPN and SVGIG (reference sequence). Trimming took off 5 bases at V and 1 base at J, with 11 bases between the two ends. The CDR3 runs 13 residues. CDR3 protein: CAWSWDKNTEAFF. The CDR3 DNA reads as TGTGCCTGGTCATGGGACAAGAACACTGAAGCTTTCTTT. The full variable domain, its missing parts supplied by reference TRBV30 and TRBJ1-1, is SQTIHQWPATLVQPVGSPLSLECTVEGTSNPNLYWYRQAAGRGLQLLFYSVGIGQISSEVPQNLSASRPQDRQFILSSKKLLLSDSGFYLCAWSWDKNTEAFFGQGTRLTVV.

The V and J genes are TRBV6-1 and TRBJ2-2; D unclear. This CDR3 comprises 12 residues. The germline CDR1 and CDR2 sequences are MNHNS and SASEGT. V was shortened by 5 bases and J by 5 bases, with 6 bases between the two germline ends. The CDR3 region is CASSTVTGELFF. The CDR3 DNA reads as TGTGCCAGCAGTACAGTTACCGGGGAGCTGTTTTTT.

The J gene is TRBJ1-2, the V gene TRBV2, with TRBD1 matching over 7 bases. The germline gives CDR1 SNHLY, CDR2 FYNNEI. V lost 10 bases and J lost 4; bases outside the gene matches: 12. CDR3 length: 14 amino acids. CDR3 sequence reads: CATRDSLSTYGYTF. CDR3 sequence (DNA): TGTGCCACCCGGGACAGCTTATCCACCTATGGCTACACCTTC.

This chain joins TRBV7-2 and TRBJ2-5; no definite D call. The J call is uncertain, as TRBJ2-7 better fits the DNA end. The CDR3 contains 13 residues. CDR1 SGHTA and CDR2 FQGNSA come from the germline V gene. As DNA, the CDR3 is TGTGCCAGCAGCTCACTCACCTCGTACGAGCAGTACTTC. This encodes CASSSLTSYEQYF.

This clone was seen only once. V is TRBV4-1 and J is TRBJ2-5; TRBD1 aligns across 10 bases. Unmatched junction bases numbered 5, after V lost 5 bases and J lost 2 bases. CDR3 length equals 15 residues. Germline V lookup: CDR1 MGHRA, CDR2 YSYEKL. This chain's CDR3 is CASSAPGQGQETQYF. The CDR3 DNA is TGCGCCAGCAGCGCGCCGGGACAGGGGCAAGAGACCCAGTACTTC.

The J gene is TRBJ2-2, the V gene TRBV28, with 7 bases aligning to TRBD1. Germline CDR1 MDHEN, CDR2 SYDVKM. With V trimmed by 3 bases and J by 4 bases, 8 bases remained unmatched. The CDR3 runs 16 residues. The DNA for the CDR3 is TGTGCCAGCAGTTTGGGCGGACAGGTCATCACCGGGGAGCTGTTTTTT. Its translation: CASSLGGQVITGELFF.

The chain carries TRBV4-1 and TRBJ2-3, with TRBD2 matching over 14 bases. J lost 3 bases, V lost 5 bases, and 7 bases had no gene match. The CDR3 runs to 17 residues. CDR1 MGHRA and CDR2 YSYEKL come from the germline V gene. As DNA, the CDR3 is TGCGCCAGCAGCGAAGCGGGACTAGCGGGGGTAACAGATACGCAGTATTTT. Its translation: CASSEAGLAGVTDTQYF.

V and J are TRBV19 and TRBJ1-5, with TRBD1 matching 8 bases. J gave up 3 bases and V 9 bases, and 10 bases lay outside the gene matches. The CDR3 covers 15 residues. Germline V lookup: CDR1 LNHDA, CDR2 SQIVND (reference sequence). The CDR3 region is CASKKDRADNQPQHF. The CDR3 DNA reads as TGTGCCAGCAAGAAGGACAGGGCGGACAATCAGCCCCAGCATTTT.

This chain connects TRBV7-2 to TRBJ2-5; 9 nucleotides align to TRBD2. The CDR3 totals 15 residues. Per germline, CDR1 SGHTA and CDR2 FQGNSA. Unmatched junction bases numbered 5, after V lost 1 base and J lost 5 bases. CDR3 DNA sequence: TGTGCCAGCAGCTTAGGGGCGGGGGGGCCGGAGACCCAGTACTTC. This gives the protein CASSLGAGGPETQYF. The full variable domain, rest sourced from reference TRBV7-2 and TRBJ2-5, is GAGVSQSPSNKVTEKGKDVELRCDPISGHTALYWYRQSLGQGLEFLIYFQGNSAPDKSGLPSDRFSAERTGGSVSTLTIQRTQQEDSAVYLCASSLGAGGPETQYFGPGTRLLVL.

V gene TRBV9 combines with J gene TRBJ2-2, with D possibly matching TRBD1 (5 bases). V gave up 2 bases and J gave up 0 bases, with 8 bases separating them. Per germline, CDR1 SGDLS and CDR2 YYNGEE. This CDR3 is built from 15 residues. The CDR3: CASSVQGANTGELFF. CDR3 nucleotides: TGTGCCAGCAGCGTCCAGGGCGCGAACACCGGGGAGCTGTTTTTT.

This sequence joins TRBV6-5 and TRBJ2-4, with D tentatively TRBD2 (7 bases). The germline CDR1 and CDR2 sequences are MNHEY and SVGAGI. The CDR3 spans 15 residues. V was clipped by 6 bases and J by 8 bases, with 20 bases between them. The CDR3 region is CASSHLGGASDIQYF. The CDR3 DNA follows: TGTGCCAGCAGCCACTTGGGGGGGGCGTCTGACATTCAGTACTTC.

By its share, this clone is medium-sized. V usage is TRBV5-4 and J usage is TRBJ1-1; 8 nucleotides align to TRBD1. CDR3 length: 14 residues. Trimming removed 4 bases from V and 3 bases from J; junction bases left unmatched: 5. The germline V gene encodes CDR1 SGHNT and CDR2 YYREEE (reference sequence). The CDR3 here is CASSDRGGDTEAFF. In nucleotides, the CDR3 is TGTGCCAGCAGCGACAGGGGAGGGGACACTGAAGCTTTCTTT. The full variable domain, rest sourced from reference TRBV5-4 and TRBJ1-1, is ETGVTQSPTHLIKTRGQQVTLRCSSQSGHNTVSWYQQALGQGPQFIFQYYREEENGRGNFPPRFSGLQFPNYSSELNVNALELDDSALYLCASSDRGGDTEAFFGQGTRLTVV.

The chain joins TRBV15 to TRBJ2-1; 9 bases map to TRBD2. Trimming removed 1 base from V and 5 bases from J; junction bases left unmatched: 6. CDR3 length equals 16 residues. Germline-derived CDR1 and CDR2 are LNHNV and YYDKDF (reference sequence). CDR3 in DNA: TGTGCCACCAGCAGAGCAATAGCGGGAGTAAACAATGAGCAGTTCTTC. It is translated as CATSRAIAGVNNEQFF.

In this sample, this clone turned up a few times. This chain connects TRBV5-1 to TRBJ2-1; TRBD2 is a possible D gene (5 bases). The CDR3 spans 13 residues. Trimming stripped 0 bases from V and 4 bases from J, with 5 bases between. Germline CDR1 is SGHRS and CDR2 is YFSETQ. CDR3: CASSLGGYNEQFF. The CDR3 DNA reads as TGCGCCAGCAGCTTGGGAGGGTACAATGAGCAGTTCTTC.

Note on this clone: One end of the junction fails to match germline, which may point to a read error. Other DNA sequences from this sample encode an identical CDR3 as well. This chain's CDR3 is CATSQGGSRYEQYF. The CDR3 bases are TGCGCCACCAGCCAGGGCGGTAGTCGCTACGAGCAGTACTTC. The chain employs TRBV15 and TRBJ2-7; perhaps TRBD1 as D (5 bases). Per the germline V gene, CDR1 is LNHNV and CDR2 is YYDKDF (reference sequence). The CDR3 loop spans 14 amino acids.

In the case of this clone: Additional DNA sequences in this sample encode the identical CDR3. This chain uses TRBV5-1 with TRBJ2-7; 10 bases line up with TRBD2. J gave up 4 bases and V 1 base, and 2 bases lay outside the gene matches. The V gene's germline CDR1 is SGHRS and CDR2 YFSETQ. The CDR3 extends over 14 amino acids. The CDR3 DNA reads TGCGCCAGCAGCTTGTCTAGCGGGAGTTACGAGCAGTACTTC. The encoded protein is CASSLSSGSYEQYF.

The rearrangement links TRBV29-1 to TRBJ2-1, with TRBD2 identical over 9 bases. J was trimmed by 6 bases and V by 3 bases; bases with no gene match: 6. The CDR3 loop spans 14 amino acids. From germline, CDR1 is SQVTM and CDR2 ANQGSEA. For the CDR3, the DNA is TGCAGCGTTGAGGGCCTAGCGGGAACCAATGAGCAGTTCTTC. Its translation: CSVEGLAGTNEQFF.

The rearrangement links TRBV4-2 to TRBJ2-7; TRBD1 might be the D (5 bases). The V end was cut by 1 base, the J end by 6 bases, with 16 bases between. Germline V lookup: CDR1 LGHNA, CDR2 YNFKEQ. This CDR3 contains 15 residues. CDR3 in DNA: TGTGCCAGCAGCCAAGGAGACAGTCACCCGGGCGAGCAGTACTTC. Translated, it gives CASSQGDSHPGEQYF.

The chain is built from TRBV25-1 and TRBJ1-1; tentatively, D is TRBD1 (6 bases). The CDR3 has 15 residues. V shed 6 bases and J shed 5 bases, with 19 bases lying between them. Germline CDR1 is MGHDK and CDR2 is SYGVNS. CDR3 sequence: CASREGGVTGTEAFF. The CDR3 DNA follows: TGTGCCAGCAGGGAGGGGGGGGTTACAGGGACTGAAGCTTTCTTT.

The chain is built from TRBV7-6 and TRBJ2-5; the D gene is possibly TRBD2 (5 bases). The V end lost 3 bases, the J end lost 5 bases, and 10 bases lay between the germline ends. The CDR3 covers 13 residues. Looked up from germline, CDR1 is SGHVS and CDR2 is FNYEAQ. The CDR3 protein is CASSLSGYETQYF. The CDR3 DNA sequence: TGTGCCAGCAGCTTGTCGGGGTATGAGACCCAGTACTTC. The full variable domain, completed using reference TRBV7-6 and TRBJ2-5, is GAGVSQSPRYKVTKRGQDVALRCDPISGHVSLYWYRQALGQGPEFLTYFNYEAQQDKSGLPNDRFSAERPEGSISTLTIQRTEQRDSAMYRCASSLSGYETQYFGPGTRLLVL.

The chain has TRBV27 and TRBJ2-2; 7 positions agree with TRBD1. J gave up 6 bases and V 3 bases, and 4 bases lay outside the gene matches. This CDR3 has 14 residues. Germline assignment: CDR1 MNHEY and CDR2 SMNVEV (reference sequence). CDR3 region: CASSFNRGSGELFF. Here the CDR3 DNA reads TGTGCCAGCAGTTTTAACAGGGGATCCGGGGAGCTGTTTTTT.

The chain carries TRBV7-2 and TRBJ1-6; no reliable D call. Germline CDR1 and CDR2: SGHTA and FQGNSA. The CDR3 contains 15 residues. The V and J ends lost 1 base and 7 bases respectively, with 11 bases between them. The chain's CDR3 is CASSLGGGMNSPLHF. The CDR3 DNA reads as TGTGCCAGCAGCTTAGGAGGCGGGATGAATTCACCCCTCCACTTT.

The rearrangement links TRBV28 to TRBJ1-2, with TRBD1 identical over 9 bases. Germline CDR1 reads MDHEN; CDR2 reads SYDVKM. The V and J ends lost 6 bases and 4 bases, in that order; junction bases with no gene match: 9. The length of the CDR3 is 15 residues. CDR3 region: CASRSGQGYFYGYTF. The CDR3, as DNA: TGTGCCAGCAGATCGGGACAGGGATATTTCTATGGCTACACCTTC.

The chain couples TRBV4-3 to TRBJ2-3; 7 bases fit TRBD2. J lost 5 bases, V lost 0 bases, and 5 bases had no gene match. Germline V gene lookup returns CDR1 LGHNA and CDR2 YSLEER. This CDR3 spans 15 amino acids. The CDR3 DNA follows: TGCGCCAGCAGCCAAGACGGGGGGAGTCTAGATACGCAGTATTTT. Translation gives CASSQDGGSLDTQYF.